This is a list of T cell receptor beta chains from one sample in a study of naive and memory T cell subsets. Using its own MiXCR run on the UMI-ligation and nested PCR reads, TCRdb lists one record per CDR3 protein. The sample records 75,000 to 85,000 distinct CDR3 sequences, roughly 14% being singletons. The material sequenced was central memory CD4+ T cells from blood. Receptors were obtained from a human donor in good health. Both conserved end residues are part of each CDR3. The order of the fields is V gene, J gene, D gene, clone size, CDR3 protein, CDR3 DNA. A D gene is named only where the DNA matches it firmly. Clone size is shown for a subset of rows, as once, few, many or a class of expanded clone.

TRBV7-2,TRBJ1-4,-,many,CASSFPGTGGEKLFF,TGTGCCAGCAGCTTCCCAGGGACGGGGGGAGAAAAACTGTTTTTT
TRBV7-9,TRBJ2-3,-,-,CASSLDGGDTQYF,TGTGCCAGCAGCTTAGATGGCGGGGATACGCAGTATTTT
TRBV7-2,TRBJ2-1,-,-,CASSLSGAVGNEQFF,TGTGCCAGCAGCTTAAGCGGTGCGGTCGGCAATGAGCAGTTCTTC
TRBV6-2/TRBV6-3,TRBJ1-1,-,many,CASSRDRSEAFF,TGTGCCAGCAGTCGAGACAGAAGTGAAGCTTTCTTT
TRBV4-1,TRBJ2-2,-,few,CASSPVRANTGELFF,TGCGCCAGCAGCCCGGTCCGAGCGAACACCGGGGAGCTGTTTTTT
TRBV12-3/TRBV12-4,TRBJ2-3,-,few,CASSPEDTQYF,TGTGCCAGCAGTCCTGAAGATACGCAGTATTTT
TRBV7-2,TRBJ2-3,-,many,CASSLAGGSWDTQYF,TGTGCCAGCAGCTTAGCAGGGGGGAGTTGGGATACGCAGTATTTT
TRBV12-3/TRBV12-4,TRBJ1-4,TRBD1,-,CASSLGQGDGEKLFF,TGTGCCAGCAGTTTGGGACAGGGCGATGGCGAAAAACTGTTTTTT
TRBV18,TRBJ2-7,-,-,CASSERRDYEQYF,TGTGCCAGCTCAGAACGCAGGGACTACGAGCAGTACTTC
TRBV20-1,TRBJ2-7,TRBD2,-,CSARVMGLAGGSSYEQYF,TGCAGTGCTAGAGTTATGGGACTAGCGGGAGGAAGCTCCTACGAGCAGTACTTC
TRBV11-2,TRBJ2-1,TRBD2,few,CASSLLTSGYNEQFF,TGTGCCAGCAGCCTACTGACTAGCGGTTACAATGAGCAGTTCTTC
TRBV20-1,TRBJ2-7,TRBD2,-,CSAIRGLAGYEQYF,TGCAGTGCCATTAGGGGACTAGCGGGATACGAGCAGTACTTC
TRBV10-3,TRBJ2-4,-,-,CAISLGPDLAKNIQYF,TGTGCCATCAGCCTAGGCCCGGACTTAGCCAAAAACATTCAGTACTTC
TRBV3-1,TRBJ2-5,-,-,CASKDQETQYF,TGTGCCAGCAAAGACCAAGAGACCCAGTACTTC
TRBV4-2,TRBJ2-5,TRBD2,many,CASSQASGSAGETQYF,TGTGCCAGCAGCCAAGCTAGCGGGAGTGCCGGGGAGACCCAGTACTTC
TRBV29-1,TRBJ2-7,-,few,CSALGTGSLEQYF,TGCAGCGCCCTGGGCACAGGGTCCCTCGAGCAGTACTTC
TRBV7-9,TRBJ2-3,TRBD1,-,CASSLGQGSQYF,TGTGCCAGCAGCTTAGGACAGGGGTCGCAGTATTTT
TRBV6-1,TRBJ1-4,-,many,CASSLPKGATNEKLFF,TGTGCCAGCAGTCTACCCAAGGGGGCAACTAATGAAAAACTGTTTTTT
TRBV4-1,TRBJ2-7,TRBD1,few,CASAHGQGAAYEQYF,TGCGCCAGCGCTCACGGACAGGGGGCGGCCTACGAGCAGTACTTC
TRBV20-1,TRBJ2-5,TRBD2,many,CSARLAGYQETQYF,TGCAGTGCAAGACTAGCAGGGTACCAAGAGACCCAGTACTTC
TRBV20-1,TRBJ2-2,TRBD1,few,CSASHGTGVTGELFF,TGCAGTGCTAGCCATGGGACAGGGGTGACCGGGGAGCTGTTTTTT
TRBV12-3/TRBV12-4,TRBJ2-7,TRBD1,few,CASSSGTGGEQYF,TGTGCCAGCAGCTCCGGGACAGGGGGCGAGCAGTACTTC
TRBV19,TRBJ1-5,-,few,CASSTRVNQPQHF,TGTGCCAGTAGTACCCGAGTAAATCAGCCCCAGCATTTT
TRBV12-2,TRBJ2-1,-,many,CASRLALKWERDEQFF,TGTGCAAGTCGCTTAGCGCTTAAGTGGGAGCGCGATGAGCAGTTCTTC
TRBV20-1,TRBJ1-4,-,few,CSASSQSNEKLFF,TGCAGTGCTAGTTCACAGTCTAATGAAAAACTGTTTTTT
TRBV9,TRBJ2-1,-,few,CASSVGFHEQFF,TGTGCCAGCAGCGTAGGTTTCCATGAGCAGTTCTTC
TRBV5-1,TRBJ2-7,-,many,CASSLDIGTFVYEQYF,TGCGCCAGCAGCTTAGATATCGGGACTTTCGTGTACGAGCAGTACTTC
TRBV11-2,TRBJ2-7,-,-,CASSSLAGPLTEQYF,TGTGCCAGCAGCTCGCTGGCGGGACCCTTGACCGAGCAGTACTTC
TRBV19,TRBJ2-2,-,few,CASSIWGHTGELFF,TGTGCCAGTAGTATTTGGGGACACACCGGGGAGCTGTTTTTT
TRBV29-1,TRBJ2-5,-,-,CSVEDPTGRETQYF,TGCAGCGTTGAAGATCCCACAGGGCGGGAGACCCAGTACTTC
TRBV4-1,TRBJ2-7,-,-,CASSQKGHQTYEQYF,TGCGCCAGCAGCCAAAAGGGACACCAGACCTACGAGCAGTACTTC
TRBV3-1,TRBJ2-1,TRBD2,medium-sized,CASSRASLAGGYNEQFF,TGTGCCAGCAGCCGAGCATCGCTAGCGGGAGGATACAATGAGCAGTTCTTC
TRBV7-2,TRBJ2-1,TRBD2,-,CASSSTSGLYNEQFF,TGTGCCAGCAGCTCTACTAGCGGGCTGTACAATGAGCAGTTCTTC
TRBV3-1,TRBJ1-5,-,-,CASSQGVGPQHF,TGTGCCAGCAGCCAGGGAGTTGGGCCCCAGCATTTT
TRBV4-2,TRBJ2-7,TRBD1,many,CASSQATGAAYEQYF,TGTGCCAGCAGCCAAGCGACAGGGGCCGCCTACGAGCAGTACTTC